The 29 T cell receptor beta chains below come from one sample, sequenced in a study of control samples from healthy donors and cancer patients. Profiling relied on immunoSEQ multiplex PCR, and the TCRdb table lists in-frame clones only, not all of them. The table includes around 100,000 clones, roughly 92% detected once. The sequenced sample was blood. These receptors all come from a human donor in good health. The donor label of this sample is uncertain.

The V and J genes are TRBV7-9 and TRBJ2-7; D is unclear. V was trimmed by 3 bases and J by 0 bases, leaving 6 bases between them. Germline CDR1 is SEHNR and CDR2 is FQNEAQ (reference sequence). This CDR3 region has 13 residues. The CDR3 protein is CASSLGRSYEQYV. The CDR3, as DNA: TGTGCCAGCAGCTTGGGCCGCTCCTACGAGCAGTACGTC.

The chain employs TRBV6-9 and TRBJ2-1; the D gene is possibly TRBD2 (5 bases). CDR3 length: 12 residues. V lost 7 bases, J lost 10 bases, and 14 bases lay in between. From germline, CDR1 is MNHGY and CDR2 SVAAGI. The CDR3 region is CASNEEVNEQFF. The CDR3 DNA reads TGTGCCAGCAATGAGGAGGTAAACGAGCAGTTCTTC.

The chain combines TRBV28 with TRBJ1-1, with D possibly matching TRBD1 (5 bases). The CDR3 totals 11 residues. CDR1 and CDR2 (germline): MDHEN, SYDVKM. V lost 3 bases and J lost 10, with 9 bases in between. CDR3 coding DNA: TGTGCCAGCAGTTTGGGAAGGGGAGCTTTCTTT. Protein: CASSLGRGAFF.

The genes are TRBV10-2 and TRBJ1-1; 12 nucleotides align to TRBD1. V was pared by 5 bases and J by 3 bases, with 10 bases of the junction left unmatched. The CDR3 consists of 17 residues. CDR1 WSHSY and CDR2 SAAADI come from the germline V gene. The CDR3 loop is CASSPGTGGVWYTEAFF. CDR3 coding DNA: TGCGCCAGCAGTCCCGGGACAGGGGGCGTTTGGTACACTGAAGCTTTCTTT.

The chain employs TRBV5-3 and TRBJ2-7, with D perhaps given as TRBD1 or TRBD2 (6 bases each). TRBV5-3 is treated as an ORF (open reading frame) with a function not yet certain. With 6 bases removed from V and 0 bases from J, the gap between germline ends came to 22 bases. The CDR3 runs 17 residues. CDR3 sequence reads: CARTRRGDTDNSYEQYF. CDR3 nucleotides: TGTGCCAGAACCCGGAGGGGGGACACAGATAACTCCTACGAGCAGTACTTC.

This rearrangement joins TRBV6-1 to TRBJ1-5, with D maybe TRBD1 (5 bases). Germline values: CDR1 MNHNS, CDR2 SASEGT. With 2 bases removed from V and 5 bases from J, the gap between germline ends came to 10 bases. The CDR3 length is 14 residues. The CDR3 nucleotides read TGTGCCAGCAGTGAATTTAGGGGCTATCAGCCCCAGCATTTT. It translates to CASSEFRGYQPQHF.

The chain employs TRBV19 and TRBJ1-6; possible D gene TRBD1, 5 bases. The V gene's germline CDR1 is LNHDA and CDR2 SQIVND (reference sequence). This CDR3 has 14 amino acids. V was trimmed by 2 bases and J by 9 bases, leaving 11 bases between them. CDR3 sequence (DNA): TGTGCCAGTAGTATAAGGGGTATGGGTTCACCCCTCCACTTT. Translating it yields CASSIRGMGSPLHF. Drawing the rest from reference TRBV19 and TRBJ1-6, the complete variable domain is DGGITQSPKYLFRKEGQNVTLSCEQNLNHDAMYWYRQDPGQGLRLIYYSQIVNDFQKGDIAEGYSVSREKKESFPLTVTSAQKNPTAFYLCASSIRGMGSPLHFGNGTRLTVT.

This chain links TRBV6-1 with TRBJ1-4, with a possible D match to TRBD1 (5 bases). The CDR3 is made up of 15 amino acids. V gave up 2 bases and J gave up 5 bases, with 12 bases separating them. CDR1 is MNHNS and CDR2 is SASEGT in the germline V gene. CDR3 DNA: TGTGCCAGCAGTGAAAGTTTGGGGGGGAATGAAAAACTGTTTTTT. Encoded protein: CASSESLGGNEKLFF.

The rearrangement joins TRBV4-1 to TRBJ1-1, with 10 bases aligning to TRBD1. CDR3 length: 18 residues. Germline trimming cut 4 bases from V and 0 bases from J; bases unmatched to any gene: 11. CDR1 is MGHRA, CDR2 YSYEKL, per germline. The CDR3 sequence is CASSLRSRDRGVNTEAFF. CDR3 DNA: TGCGCCAGCAGCCTTCGGAGTAGGGACAGGGGAGTGAACACTGAAGCTTTCTTT.

The CDR3 protein is CASRELPARPNTGELFF. CDR3 in DNA: TGTGCCAGCAGGGAGCTCCCGGCCAGGCCGAACACCGGGGAGCTGTTTTTT. The genes are TRBV2 and TRBJ2-2; no clear D. V lost 6 bases, J lost 0 bases, and 17 bases lay in between. CDR3 length equals 17 residues. Per germline, CDR1 SNHLY and CDR2 FYNNEI. The complete variable domain, with remaining parts taken from reference TRBV2 and TRBJ2-2, reads EPEVTQTPSHQVTQMGQEVILRCVPISNHLYFYWYRQILGQKVEFLVSFYNNEISEKSEIFDDQFSVERPDGSNFTLKIRSTKLEDSAMYFCASRELPARPNTGELFFGEGSRLTVL.

The rearrangement links TRBV3-1 (or the pseudogene TRBV3-2) to TRBJ2-6, with D perhaps given as TRBD1 or TRBD2 (5 bases each). This CDR3 contains 17 residues. The ends were cut back, 8 bases at V and 2 bases at J, with 19 bases in the middle. Germline-derived CDR1 and CDR2 are LGHDT and YNNKEL (reference sequence). CDR3 sequence (DNA): TGTGCCAGCGGCCGGGATCTCCGAGGGGCTGGGGCCAACGTCCTGACTTTC. Its translation: CASGRDLRGAGANVLTF.

This chain uses TRBV5-1 with TRBJ1-1, with a possible D match to TRBD1 (6 bases). Looked up from germline, CDR1 is SGHRS and CDR2 is YFSETQ. Trimming shortened V by 0 bases and J by 1 base, and 13 bases separated the two germline ends. The CDR3 totals 16 residues. CDR3 coding DNA: TGCGCCAGCAGCTTGGTAACAGGGCACCGGAACACTGAAGCTTTCTTT. It is translated as CASSLVTGHRNTEAFF.

This chain uses TRBV18 with TRBJ2-7, with 8 nucleotides matching TRBD1. CDR1 is KGHSH and CDR2 is LQKENI in the germline V gene. Trimming took 5 bases from V and 7 from J; bases not matched to a gene: 7. This CDR3 has 13 amino acids. DNA for the CDR3: TGTGCCAGCTCATCAGCAGGGGGCGTTGAGCAGTACTTC. Protein product: CASSSAGGVEQYF.

The chain links TRBV19 to TRBJ1-3; D gene uncertain. The germline gives CDR1 LNHDA, CDR2 SQIVND (reference sequence). V was trimmed by 6 bases and J by 0 bases, leaving 9 bases between them. The CDR3 is made up of 14 amino acids. CDR3 in amino acids: CASSEDYSGNTIYF. Here the CDR3 DNA reads TGTGCCAGTAGCGAGGATTACTCTGGAAACACCATATATTTT.

The J gene is TRBJ1-2, the V gene TRBV13; D call uncertain. V was shortened by 3 bases and J by 8 bases, with 10 bases between the two germline ends. CDR1 PRHDT and CDR2 FYEKMQ come from the germline V gene (reference sequence). CDR3 length: 12 amino acids. CDR3 loop: CASSLDGRGYTF. The CDR3 DNA reads as TGTGCCAGCAGCTTGGACGGACGGGGCTACACCTTC. The entire variable domain, with the rest obtained from reference TRBV13 and TRBJ1-2, is as follows: AAGVIQSPRHLIKEKRETATLKCYPIPRHDTVYWYQQGPGQDPQFLISFYEKMQSDKGSIPDRFSAQQFSDYHSELNMSSLELGDSALYFCASSLDGRGYTFGSGTRLTVV.

The chain couples TRBV7-9 to TRBJ2-3, with D possibly matching TRBD2 (6 bases). Germline CDR1 and CDR2: SEHNR and FQNEAQ (reference sequence). CDR3 length equals 15 residues. Trimming removed 5 bases at V and 6 bases at J, with 18 bases between. CDR3: CASSPRRGDRDTQYF. The CDR3 DNA reads TGTGCCAGCAGCCCCCGCCGCGGGGATCGGGATACGCAGTATTTT.

The genes are TRBV4-3 and TRBJ2-7; a weak D match, TRBD1 (6 bases). The V end lost 7 bases, the J end lost 5 bases, and 15 bases lay between the germline ends. This CDR3 is 13 amino acids long. Looked up from germline, CDR1 is LGHNA and CDR2 is YSLEER. CDR3 nucleotides: TGCGCCAGCAACCGACAGGTCAGGGACGAGCAGTACGTC. This codes for CASNRQVRDEQYV.

CDR3: CASRSTGLNTEAFF. The CDR3 DNA reads as TGTGCCAGCAGATCCACAGGGTTGAACACTGAAGCTTTCTTT. This chain links TRBV6-5 with TRBJ1-1, with D tentatively TRBD1 (6 bases). The ends were cut back, 6 bases at V and 0 bases at J, with 11 bases in the middle. The CDR3 covers 14 residues. Germline V gene lookup returns CDR1 MNHEY and CDR2 SVGAGI.

V usage is TRBV3-1 (or the pseudogene TRBV3-2) and J usage is TRBJ2-1; D ambiguous. V shed 4 bases and J shed 5 bases, with 9 bases lying between them. The CDR3 sequence is 13 residues long. The germline CDR1 and CDR2 sequences are LGHDT and YNNKEL (reference sequence). The CDR3 reads CASSRGPNNEQFF. DNA of the CDR3: TGTGCCAGCAGCCGCGGACCTAACAATGAGCAGTTCTTC.

This chain joins TRBV10-3 and TRBJ1-3; D is unclear. This CDR3 has 14 residues. Germline values: CDR1 ENHRY, CDR2 SYGVKD. V dropped 3 bases and J dropped 0 bases, with 6 bases sitting between them. The CDR3 DNA reads as TGTGCCATCAGTGATCGGAACTCTGGAAACACCATATATTTT. This sequence encodes CAISDRNSGNTIYF.

The V call is TRBV12-3 or TRBV12-4, the J call TRBJ1-2; perhaps TRBD1 as D (6 bases). This CDR3 spans 13 amino acids. The V end was cut by 5 bases, the J end by 8 bases, with 15 bases between. CDR3 sequence (DNA): TGTGCCAGCAGTAAACAGGGTATAGAAGGCTACACCTTC. Encoded protein: CASSKQGIEGYTF.

The DNA of the CDR3 is TGTGCCAGCAGTTTCCGGCGGGGGGCTTCGAATGAGCAGTTCTTC. It translates to CASSFRRGASNEQFF. The rearrangement joins TRBV28 to TRBJ2-1, with 8 bases matching TRBD2. V lost 3 bases, J lost 7 bases, and 8 bases stayed unmatched. Germline lookup yields CDR1 MDHEN and CDR2 SYDVKM. The CDR3 consists of 15 residues. The variable domain in full, with the rest retrieved from reference TRBV28 and TRBJ2-1, is DVKVTQSSRYLVKRTGEKVFLECVQDMDHENMFWYRQDPGLGLRLIYFSYDVKMKEKGDIPEGYSVSREKKERFSLILESASTNQTSMYLCASSFRRGASNEQFFGPGTRLTVL.

This clone has just one count. The rearrangement joins TRBV19 to TRBJ2-1, with 14 bases that match TRBD2. CDR1 LNHDA and CDR2 SQIVND come from the germline V gene (reference sequence). V gave up 4 bases and J gave up 9 bases; unmatched junction bases: 17. The CDR3 loop spans 19 amino acids. CDR3 sequence reads: CASSKPGLAGAHLVFEQFF. Written as DNA, the CDR3 is TGTGCCAGTAGTAAACCGGGACTAGCGGGGGCCCATTTAGTTTTTGAGCAGTTCTTC.

The chain is built from TRBV20-1 and TRBJ1-5, with TRBD1 matching 9 bases. The V gene's germline CDR1 is DFQATT and CDR2 SNEGSKA (reference sequence). Losses at the gene ends were 3 bases for V and 4 bases for J; bases not matched to a gene: 7. The CDR3 extends over 15 amino acids. CDR3 in DNA: TGCAGTGCTAGTTCTACAGGGGGCCGGAATCAGCCCCAGCATTTT. It is translated as CSASSTGGRNQPQHF.

V gene TRBV5-1 combines with J gene TRBJ1-1, with TRBD1 as a possible D gene (5 bases). This CDR3 region has 12 residues. Germline CDR1 is SGHRS and CDR2 is YFSETQ. V shed 6 bases and J shed 4 bases, with 10 bases lying between them. CDR3 DNA: TGCGCCAGCACCCCCGGGGGCACTGAAGCTTTCTTT. Translated: CASTPGGTEAFF. Based on the CDR3 plus reference TRBV5-1 and TRBJ1-1, the full variable domain is KAGVTQTPRYLIKTRGQQVTLSCSPISGHRSVSWYQQTPGQGLQFLFEYFSETQRNKGNFPGRFSGRQFSNSRSEMNVSTLELGDSALYLCASTPGGTEAFFGQGTRLTVV.

This clone was seen a few times. J is TRBJ2-1 and V is TRBV5-6, with 8 bases matching TRBD1. Germline values: CDR1 SGHDT, CDR2 YYEEEE. J was trimmed by 9 bases and V by 4 bases; bases with no gene match: 6. The CDR3 is made up of 13 amino acids. The CDR3, as DNA: TGTGCCAGCAGCCCGCAACAGGGGGGTGAGCAGTTCTTC. This gives the protein CASSPQQGGEQFF.

The rearrangement links TRBV3-1 (or the pseudogene TRBV3-2) to TRBJ2-1, with D possibly matching TRBD2 (5 bases). Germline loops: CDR1 LGHDT, CDR2 YNNKEL (reference sequence). The CDR3 runs to 15 residues. Trimming shortened V by 1 base and J by 4 bases, and 11 bases separated the two germline ends. The CDR3 DNA reads TGTGCCAGCAGCCAAGGTTCTAGCACTTACAATGAGCAGTTCTTC. This encodes CASSQGSSTYNEQFF.

This clone was recorded a few times. V is TRBV5-1 and J is TRBJ2-7; 9 nucleotides match TRBD2. This CDR3 has 15 amino acids. Germline-derived CDR1 and CDR2 are SGHRS and YFSETQ. V gave up 0 bases and J gave up 3 bases; unmatched junction bases: 4. The CDR3 region is CASSLGLAGFYEQYF. The CDR3 DNA reads as TGCGCCAGCAGCTTGGGTCTAGCGGGGTTCTACGAGCAGTACTTC.

This clone was observed a few times. The V gene is TRBV7-9, the J gene TRBJ1-4, with D maybe TRBD1 (5 bases). CDR1 and CDR2 from the germline V gene are SEHNR and FQNEAQ (reference sequence). Trimming removed 1 base from V and 3 bases from J, with 12 bases in between. The CDR3 has 16 amino acids. CDR3 coding DNA: TGTGCCAGCAGCTTAGGCGGGGGTACCGCTAATGAAAAACTGTTTTTT. Translating it yields CASSLGGGTANEKLFF.